These T cell receptor beta chains were read from a single sample in a study of T-cell reconstitution after alpha-beta-depleted transplantation in children. TCRdb re-called the PCR reads with MiXCR, one entry per CDR3 protein. The sample carries more than 120,000 distinct CDR3 sequences, around 8.5% recorded once. The source was PBMCs, mostly from graft donor cells, collected 180 days after TCRalphabeta/CD19-depleted stem cell transplant. These receptors were taken from a female patient aged 2-9 years who had a stem cell transplant for congenital amegakaryocytic thrombocytopenia, so the T cells may come from the graft donor. Both conserved end residues are trimmed from each CDR3. For some rows the clone size is stated as once, few or many, or as a class when expanded; others skip it.

size	V	J	CDR3
many	TRBV29-1	TRBJ2-7	SVFGRHYEQY
few	TRBV5-6	TRBJ1-2	ASRITGGTYGYT
many	TRBV10-3	TRBJ2-7	AISLSMSGYEQY
.	TRBV7-3	TRBJ2-1	ASSPVGGYNEQF
many	TRBV12-3/TRBV12-4	TRBJ2-5	ASSFGLKETQY
.	TRBV5-5	TRBJ1-2	ASSLGQWDKTYGYT
few	TRBV12-3/TRBV12-4	TRBJ2-2	ASSLGQGNTGELF
many	TRBV4-1	TRBJ2-5	ASSQVGTSGQETQY
many	TRBV7-6	TRBJ2-2	ASSLGAGGGNTGELF
few	TRBV5-1	TRBJ2-5	ASSLGLSRETQY
many	TRBV10-3	TRBJ2-5	AISDPGGETQY
.	TRBV6-5	TRBJ1-5	ASTLSPGGEQPQH
.	TRBV20-1	TRBJ2-3	SAPRDYHTDTQY
.	TRBV6-5	TRBJ1-5	ASSYRTGNNQPQH
few	TRBV6-2/TRBV6-3	TRBJ2-7	ASSSQGDVKY
.	TRBV6-5	TRBJ2-1	ASSYEQGAYNEQF
many	TRBV12-3/TRBV12-4	TRBJ1-2	ASSSGGYGYT
.	TRBV12-3/TRBV12-4	TRBJ2-6	ASSLTMRSTLRTGANVLT
many	TRBV28	TRBJ2-6	ASSYGSSSGANVLT
.	TRBV4-1	TRBJ1-2	ASSQRGAGYT
many	TRBV7-8	TRBJ2-1	ASSLSVRGSYNEQF
.	TRBV2	TRBJ2-1	ASSLSGRASNEQF
many	TRBV28	TRBJ2-5	ASSPHLAGGPQTQY
few	TRBV6-4	TRBJ2-1	ASSEREHNEQF
many	TRBV20-1	TRBJ2-3	SAKAGSTDTQY
few	TRBV4-3	TRBJ2-5	ASSQDPVVLGDRVETQY
many	TRBV12-3/TRBV12-4	TRBJ2-5	ASSPDRKETQY
many	TRBV6-1	TRBJ2-3	ASNIQGKEADTQY
many	TRBV28	TRBJ2-2	ASYAWTKRTGELF
many	TRBV12-3/TRBV12-4	TRBJ1-5	ASSFQGHGGQPQH
.	TRBV3-1	TRBJ2-7	ASCPGLAVSYEQY
many	TRBV12-3/TRBV12-4	TRBJ2-1	ASRGPGLFNEQF
many	TRBV12-3/TRBV12-4	TRBJ2-6	ASSPAGGLSGANVLT
many	TRBV20-1	TRBJ1-5	SARVSGGYSNQPQH
few	TRBV7-8	TRBJ2-1	ASSLRLRGQPNNEQF
many	TRBV11-1	TRBJ2-7	ASSLARELYEQY
.	TRBV25-1	TRBJ1-4	ASSVTGTEKLF
many	TRBV12-3/TRBV12-4	TRBJ2-7	ASSFAGGYEQY
many	TRBV5-1	TRBJ2-3	ASSYLEDGTDTQY
many	TRBV6-1	TRBJ2-7	ASSDTLQGLGVEQY
.	TRBV11-1	TRBJ2-1	ASSLDKAGLAGGPYNEQF